This note documents a single TCR beta chain sequence. The antigen remains unidentified. This specimen comes from a study of cytomegalovirus exposure and HLA in healthy donors. Study-wide findings and caveats: Relative to the roughly 700-donor mean, N-insertions were reportedly fewer in an Asian-associated ancestry cluster in a later analysis. Looking again later, the authors saw that most CMV-associated TCR beta chains seemed HLA-restricted.

The PCR employed 60 Vbeta primers together with 13 Jbeta primers. Produced via immunoSEQ multiplex PCR; TCRdb's table is partial and in-frame only. The sample records roughly 200,000 clones, roughly 85% being singletons. The source material was PBMCs. The TCR sequence derives from a woman in her 30s in good health and CMV-seropositive.

The CDR3: CAPEPSGQLYGYTF. In nucleotides, the CDR3 is TGTGCCCCCGAACCCTCGGGACAGCTATATGGCTACACCTTC. This chain uses TRBV10-3 with TRBJ1-2; 7 bases fit TRBD1. The ends lost 11 bases at V and 5 bases at J; junction bases unmatched: 14. The germline gives CDR1 ENHRY, CDR2 SYGVKD. CDR3 size: 14 residues.